This T cell receptor (beta chain) was sequenced in a study of blood T cells in healthy people across ages. Study-level background: Template switching retrieved approximately one barcoded beta molecule for each two T cells. General observations from the study: Diversity estimates drawn from one million T cells were deemed underestimates.

Together with a sample-barcoded 5' primer, a J-beta primer mix was included in a second PCR lasting 7 to 11 cycles. Each cDNA molecule received a tag from a template-switch adaptor that had 12 random nucleotides. TCRdb reprocessed the 5' RACE reads with MiXCR, giving one entry per CDR3 protein. Of roughly 730,000 distinct CDR3 sequences in the sample, just over 55% were seen once. Worth noting for this clonotype: What it recognizes is unknown.

Sequences were obtained from blood. This TCR came from a man aged 40-50 years in good health.

The CDR3 reads CATRMTSDVVVQYF. CDR3 coding DNA: TGTGCCACCCGGATGACTAGCGATGTTGTCGTTCAGTACTTC. The chain carries TRBV28 and TRBJ2-7, with 8 bases lining up with TRBD2. The germline CDR1 and CDR2 sequences are MDHEN and SYDVKM. Trimming took 10 bases from V and 10 from J; bases not matched to a gene: 18. The CDR3 totals 14 residues.